This TCR beta chain emerged from a study of a mutant IDH1 vaccine in newly diagnosed glioma. On the study more broadly: Vaccines began 4-6 weeks after radiotherapy alone, or with temozolomide cycles. Those enrolled had earlier been treated with radiotherapy, temozolomide, or both, mostly both.

The study, taken as a whole, reports: Detectable vaccine-induced immune responses arose in over 90% of patients.

The repertoire was sequenced with immunoSEQ multiplex PCR; TCRdb's copy has only in-frame clones and lacks some. The top ten hold approximately 2.1% of the sample, which has tens of thousands of clones, approximately 85% seen once. The CDR3 sequence is 16 residues long. V was trimmed by 3 bases and J by 6 bases, leaving 15 bases between them. The germline V gene has CDR1 LGHNA and CDR2 YSLEER. About this clone: No antigen is known for it.

Stated time point: week 23, last vaccination. Vaccination used 300 ug of mutant IDH1 20-mer peptide per dose, with topical imiquimod. The TCR originated in a man aged 25 to 40 with glioma. Some clones in this sample may be carry-over from other donors' samples. The chain couples TRBV4-3 to TRBJ1-6; tentative D call: TRBD1 (6 bases). The sequencing here drew on PBMCs, taken from a glioma patient whose treatment included an IDH1 peptide vaccine. The CDR3 nucleotides read TGCGCCAGCAGCCATTGGGTTGGACAGATTAATTCACCCCTCCACTTT. Its translation: CASSHWVGQINSPLHF.